A single sample gave rise to the 18 T cell receptor beta chains below, sequenced in a study of control samples from healthy donors and cancer patients. TCRdb's copy holds only in-frame clones and misses some; the assay was immunoSEQ multiplex PCR. Of about 190,000 clones listed, over 85% are singletons. Sequencing was carried out using blood. The source is a young man in good health.

The chain has TRBV24-1 and TRBJ2-3; no clear D. Germline V gene data show CDR1 as KGHDR and CDR2 as SFDVKD. V was clipped by 4 bases and J by 7 bases, with 11 bases between them. CDR3 size: 13 residues. In DNA, the CDR3 is TGTGCCACCAGTGACAGAATTACAAATACGCAGTATTTT. This encodes CATSDRITNTQYF.

The chain uses TRBV29-1 and TRBJ2-3, with 8 bases fitting TRBD2. V gave up 6 bases and J gave up 5 bases; unmatched junction bases: 22. CDR1 and CDR2 (germline): SQVTM, ANQGSEA. The CDR3 loop spans 18 amino acids. CDR3 sequence reads: CSVGDPGLVPFRVDTQYF. The CDR3 DNA is TGCAGCGTGGGGGACCCGGGACTAGTCCCATTTAGAGTAGATACGCAGTATTTT.

The CDR3 bases are TGTGCCAGCAGCATAGCTCGGCGGGACAGGGGGGCAGATACGCAGTATTTT. Its protein product is CASSIARRDRGADTQYF. The rearrangement uses TRBV21-1 and TRBJ2-3; the table's D call TRBD1 went unverified against the DNA. TRBV21-1 is an annotated pseudogene. This CDR3 contains 17 residues.

This clone was observed a handful of times. The chain has TRBV11-2 and TRBJ1-5; possible D gene TRBD1, 6 bases. Germline V lookup: CDR1 SGHAT, CDR2 FQNNGV. The length of the CDR3 is 13 residues. The ends were cut back, 4 bases at V and 4 bases at J, with 8 bases in the middle. The CDR3 loop is CASSSQGNQPQHF. The CDR3 DNA is TGTGCCAGCAGCTCACAGGGTAATCAGCCCCAGCATTTT.

The chain carries TRBV4-1 and TRBJ2-1; D remains unclear. The germline V gene encodes CDR1 MGHRA and CDR2 YSYEKL. This CDR3 spans 16 amino acids. The V end was cut by 0 bases, the J end by 1 base, with 10 bases between. The chain's CDR3 is CASSQDRKVSYNEQFF. CDR3 sequence (DNA): TGCGCCAGCAGCCAAGATCGGAAGGTGTCCTACAATGAGCAGTTCTTC.

The V gene is TRBV9, the J gene TRBJ2-1, with unresolved D. Germline values: CDR1 SGDLS, CDR2 YYNGEE. Deletions cut 6 bases from V and 7 bases from J, with 8 bases between. This CDR3 contains 11 residues. The chain's CDR3 is CASTRQNEQFF. In nucleotides, the CDR3 is TGTGCCAGCACCAGGCAAAATGAGCAGTTCTTC.

V and J are TRBV10-3 and TRBJ2-7; D remains unclear. The CDR3 is made up of 11 amino acids. V dropped 3 bases and J dropped 5 bases, with 5 bases sitting between them. CDR1 is ENHRY, CDR2 SYGVKD, per germline. The CDR3 sequence is CAISELHEQYF. CDR3 DNA sequence: TGTGCCATCAGTGAACTCCACGAGCAGTACTTC.

The chain uses TRBV6-5 and TRBJ2-4; weak D call: TRBD1 (5 bases). The CDR3 contains 13 residues. The V end was cut by 10 bases, the J end by 3 bases, with 13 bases between. CDR1 and CDR2 (germline): MNHEY, SVGAGI. The CDR3 spells CAIGDSDKNIQYF. For the CDR3, the DNA is TGTGCCATCGGAGACAGCGACAAAAACATTCAGTACTTC.

V gene TRBV18 combines with J gene TRBJ1-2, with TRBD1 matching over 11 bases. Trimming cost V 0 bases and J 7 bases; bases outside gene matches: 4. From germline, CDR1 is KGHSH and CDR2 LQKENI. This CDR3 has 15 amino acids. The CDR3 reads CASSPPGQGAAGYTF. In DNA form, the CDR3 reads TGTGCCAGCTCACCACCTGGACAGGGGGCGGCTGGCTACACCTTC.

The rearrangement joins TRBV9 to TRBJ2-7; D not resolved. The CDR3 extends over 9 amino acids. Germline CDR1 is SGDLS and CDR2 is YYNGEE. Trimming took 6 bases from V and 11 from J, leaving 9 bases between them. CDR3 coding DNA: TGTGCCAGCATTCGGACCGAGTACTTC. Translation gives CASIRTEYF.

V usage is TRBV6-2 or TRBV6-3 and J usage is TRBJ2-7; D gene uncertain. There are 12 residues in the CDR3. Deletions cut 5 bases from V and 3 bases from J, with 8 bases between. CDR1 is MNHEY and CDR2 is SVGEGT in the germline V gene. CDR3 protein: CASSRVVYEQYF. The CDR3 DNA reads as TGTGCCAGCAGTAGGGTCGTCTACGAGCAGTACTTC.

The chain has TRBV6-1 and TRBJ1-3; a possible D gene is TRBD1 (5 bases). Trimming took off 3 bases at V and 9 bases at J, with 18 bases between the two ends. The germline CDR1 and CDR2 sequences are MNHNS and SASEGT. This CDR3 has 15 amino acids. Here the CDR3 DNA reads TGTGCCAGCAGTGAGACCGGGACCAAATGGGGCACCATATATTTT. Its protein product is CASSETGTKWGTIYF.

The chain combines TRBV30 with TRBJ1-1; D gene unclear. This CDR3 contains 11 residues. Per the germline V gene, CDR1 is GTSNPN and CDR2 is SVGIG (reference sequence). Trimming removed 3 bases from V and 7 bases from J, with 9 bases in between. The CDR3 reads CAWSEGREAFF. As DNA, the CDR3 is TGTGCCTGGAGCGAAGGCCGTGAAGCTTTCTTT.

This rearrangement joins TRBV18 to TRBJ1-1; D possibly corresponds to TRBD1 (5 bases). This CDR3 contains 14 residues. V gave up 3 bases and J gave up 3 bases, with 11 bases separating them. Germline CDR1 reads KGHSH; CDR2 reads LQKENI. CDR3: CASSPSGTHTEAFF. DNA of the CDR3: TGTGCCAGCTCACCTTCGGGGACCCACACTGAAGCTTTCTTT.

This chain links TRBV28 with TRBJ1-1; D gene unclear. CDR3 length: 15 residues. Germline V lookup: CDR1 MDHEN, CDR2 SYDVKM. Trimming removed 2 bases at V and 3 bases at J, with 13 bases between. CDR3 DNA sequence: TGTGCCAGCAGTTTAGCGGCCTCCTGGGACACTGAAGCTTTCTTT. Its protein product is CASSLAASWDTEAFF.

V is TRBV28 and J is TRBJ1-1; maybe TRBD1 (5 bases). Trimming pared 8 bases from V and 5 bases from J, leaving 12 bases between. Germline V gene lookup returns CDR1 MDHEN and CDR2 SYDVKM. CDR3 length: 12 residues. CDR3 residues: CASRARGTEAFF. CDR3 coding DNA: TGTGCCAGCCGCGCGAGGGGAACTGAAGCTTTCTTT. Filled out from reference TRBV28 and TRBJ1-1, the complete variable domain reads DVKVTQSSRYLVKRTGEKVFLECVQDMDHENMFWYRQDPGLGLRLIYFSYDVKMKEKGDIPEGYSVSREKKERFSLILESASTNQTSMYLCASRARGTEAFFGQGTRLTVV.

This chain connects TRBV25-1 to TRBJ1-4; maybe TRBD1 (6 bases). Germline lookup yields CDR1 MGHDK and CDR2 SYGVNS. The CDR3 loop spans 14 amino acids. V was cut by 2 bases and J by 7 bases, with 11 bases left in between. CDR3 sequence: CASSEAGDVEKLFF. The CDR3 DNA sequence: TGTGCCAGCAGTGAAGCAGGGGACGTTGAAAAACTGTTTTTT.

The gene calls are TRBV25-1 and TRBJ2-5, with D unresolved. The CDR3 has 10 residues. V shed 3 bases and J shed 7 bases, with 3 bases lying between them. Per germline, CDR1 MGHDK and CDR2 SYGVNS. CDR3 in DNA: TGTGCCAGCAGTGACTTGACCCAGTACTTC. Its protein is CASSDLTQYF.